The rows below give T cell receptor beta chains drawn from one sample of a study of cytomegalovirus exposure and HLA in healthy donors. The assay was immunoSEQ multiplex PCR, and TCRdb's table has in-frame clones only and misses some. The sample shows fewer than 200,000 clones, 87% of them seen only once. Sequences were obtained from PBMCs. The source of these receptors is a girl under three years old in good health and CMV-seronegative. The CDR3 runs from the conserved cysteine through the conserved F or W. The D gene is left open where the match is weak. Clone size is stated in some rows and not others, as once, few, many or a class when expanded.

j_call: TRBJ2-2
cdr3_length: 15
v_call: TRBV29-1
d_call: TRBD2
clone_size: .
cdr3_nt: TGCAGCGGTGTAGTACCGACTAGCGTCACCGGGGAGCTGTTTTTT
cdr3_aa: CSGVVPTSVTGELFF

j_call: TRBJ2-7
cdr3_length: 15
v_call: TRBV5-8
d_call: .
clone_size: few
cdr3_nt: TGTGCCAGCAGCTTGGAAAACCTGGGAGTCTACGAGCAGTACTTC
cdr3_aa: CASSLENLGVYEQYF

j_call: TRBJ1-6
cdr3_length: 13
v_call: TRBV27
d_call: .
clone_size: .
cdr3_nt: TGTGCCAGCAGTTCCAGGGTCCTGAGGTCCCTCCACTTT
cdr3_aa: CASSSRVLRSLHF

j_call: TRBJ1-4
cdr3_length: 14
v_call: TRBV18
d_call: TRBD1
clone_size: .
cdr3_nt: TGTGCCAGCTCACCGGGACAGGGTGATGAAAAACTGTTTTTT
cdr3_aa: CASSPGQGDEKLFF

j_call: TRBJ1-6
cdr3_length: 16
v_call: TRBV19
d_call: TRBD1
clone_size: .
cdr3_nt: TGTGCCAGTAAAACGGGTTTCGCCAGGGGGGATTCACCCCTCCACTTT
cdr3_aa: CASKTGFARGDSPLHF

j_call: TRBJ2-7
cdr3_length: 14
v_call: TRBV19
d_call: TRBD1
clone_size: .
cdr3_nt: TGTGCCAGTAGTATTGGGACAGGGGGCTACGAGCAGTACTTC
cdr3_aa: CASSIGTGGYEQYF

j_call: TRBJ2-3
cdr3_length: 15
v_call: TRBV6-1
d_call: TRBD2
clone_size: .
cdr3_nt: TGTGCCAGCAGGCTCAGCGGGGGTCGTCCAGATACGCAGTATTTT
cdr3_aa: CASRLSGGRPDTQYF

j_call: TRBJ2-1
cdr3_length: 16
v_call: TRBV15
d_call: .
clone_size: .
cdr3_nt: TGTGCCACCAGCACCTACACCACGACTACCTTCAATGAGCAGTTCTTC
cdr3_aa: CATSTYTTTTFNEQFF

j_call: TRBJ2-5
cdr3_length: 16
v_call: TRBV14
d_call: .
clone_size: .
cdr3_nt: TGTGCCAGCAGCCCCCTTCCGCCGGGGATTAAAGAGACCCAGTACTTC
cdr3_aa: CASSPLPPGIKETQYF

j_call: TRBJ2-5
cdr3_length: 14
v_call: TRBV5-1
d_call: .
clone_size: .
cdr3_nt: TGCGCCAGCAGCACCCACACAGGTTCAGAGACCCAGTACTTC
cdr3_aa: CASSTHTGSETQYF

j_call: TRBJ2-4
cdr3_length: 24
v_call: TRBV6-1
d_call: TRBD1
clone_size: .
cdr3_nt: TGTGCCAGCAGTGAAGCGCCCGGGGTTGTCGAGCCAGGGGGTTTAGTTCTGGCCAAAAACATTCAGTACTTC
cdr3_aa: CASSEAPGVVEPGGLVLAKNIQYF

j_call: TRBJ1-3
cdr3_length: 17
v_call: TRBV5-4
d_call: TRBD1
clone_size: .
cdr3_nt: TGTGCCAGCAGCCTAATTTCGGGACAGTACTCTGGAAACACCATATATTTT
cdr3_aa: CASSLISGQYSGNTIYF

j_call: TRBJ2-1
cdr3_length: 15
v_call: TRBV9
d_call: .
clone_size: .
cdr3_nt: TGTGCCAGCAGCGTAGGCCAGGGGCCTTACAATGAGCAGTTCTTC
cdr3_aa: CASSVGQGPYNEQFF

j_call: TRBJ2-1
cdr3_length: 16
v_call: TRBV7-2
d_call: .
clone_size: .
cdr3_nt: TGTGCCAGCAGCTTTGGAGCGGTACTAGGGACATATGAGCAGTTCTTC
cdr3_aa: CASSFGAVLGTYEQFF

j_call: TRBJ2-3
cdr3_length: 12
v_call: TRBV2
d_call: .
clone_size: .
cdr3_nt: TGTGCCAACCCGCAGTCCACAGATACGCAGTATTTT
cdr3_aa: CANPQSTDTQYF

j_call: TRBJ2-1
cdr3_length: 15
v_call: TRBV4-3
d_call: TRBD2
clone_size: .
cdr3_nt: TGCGCCAGCAGCGGCGAGCGGGAGGACCCCAATGAGCAGTTCTTC
cdr3_aa: CASSGEREDPNEQFF

j_call: TRBJ1-6
cdr3_length: 11
v_call: TRBV5-3
d_call: .
clone_size: once
cdr3_nt: TGTGCCAGAAACCCACTTTCACCCCTCCACTTT
cdr3_aa: CARNPLSPLHF

j_call: TRBJ2-7
cdr3_length: 14
v_call: TRBV19
d_call: .
clone_size: .
cdr3_nt: TGTGCCAGCTCATCGGGACTGGGCGCCTACGAGCAGTACTTC
cdr3_aa: CASSSGLGAYEQYF

j_call: TRBJ1-2
cdr3_length: 16
v_call: TRBV5-5
d_call: TRBD1
clone_size: .
cdr3_nt: TGTGCCAGCAGCTTGGGATCTACAGGGACAGGCTATGGCTACACCTTC
cdr3_aa: CASSLGSTGTGYGYTF

j_call: TRBJ1-2
cdr3_length: 14
v_call: TRBV14
d_call: TRBD1
clone_size: few
cdr3_nt: TGTGCCAGCAGCCATGGACAGGGGGCTGGTGGCTACACCTTC
cdr3_aa: CASSHGQGAGGYTF

j_call: TRBJ2-4
cdr3_length: 17
v_call: TRBV18
d_call: TRBD2
clone_size: .
cdr3_nt: TGTGCCAGCTCACCACCGCAAGCGGGAGGGCTGAGAAACATTCAGTACTTC
cdr3_aa: CASSPPQAGGLRNIQYF

j_call: TRBJ1-4
cdr3_length: 15
v_call: TRBV7-9
d_call: .
clone_size: .
cdr3_nt: TGTGCCAGCAGCTCTCTGACAGCAACTAATGAAAAACTGTTTTTT
cdr3_aa: CASSSLTATNEKLFF

j_call: TRBJ2-5
cdr3_length: 16
v_call: TRBV6-6
d_call: .
clone_size: .
cdr3_nt: TGTGCCAGCAGTTACACCCGTTTAGTGCTCCAAGAGACCCAGTACTTC
cdr3_aa: CASSYTRLVLQETQYF

j_call: TRBJ2-3
cdr3_length: 16
v_call: TRBV13
d_call: .
clone_size: few
cdr3_nt: TGTGCCAGCAGCTTAGGCAGGGGAACACCGCCAGATACGCAGTATTTT
cdr3_aa: CASSLGRGTPPDTQYF

j_call: TRBJ2-7
cdr3_length: 19
v_call: TRBV7-9
d_call: .
clone_size: .
cdr3_nt: TGTGCCAGCAGCCTCAACCCCCTTAGGGGGATCTACGACCCCTACGAGCAGTACTTC
cdr3_aa: CASSLNPLRGIYDPYEQYF

j_call: TRBJ1-2
cdr3_length: 14
v_call: TRBV30
d_call: .
clone_size: .
cdr3_nt: TGTGCCTGGAGTGTAGCCCAGGGGCCCTATGGCTACACCTTC
cdr3_aa: CAWSVAQGPYGYTF

j_call: TRBJ2-7
cdr3_length: 14
v_call: TRBV9
d_call: .
clone_size: .
cdr3_nt: TGTGCCAGCAGCGAGGGGGAGGGCCTCTACGAGCAGTACTTC
cdr3_aa: CASSEGEGLYEQYF

j_call: TRBJ2-3
cdr3_length: 13
v_call: TRBV27
d_call: TRBD2
clone_size: .
cdr3_nt: TGTGCCAGCACCCCTAGCGGGACAGATACGCAGTATTTT
cdr3_aa: CASTPSGTDTQYF

j_call: TRBJ2-5
cdr3_length: 14
v_call: TRBV7-2
d_call: .
clone_size: .
cdr3_nt: TGTGCCAGCAGCTTAGACGGGGGTCGGGAGACCCAGTACTTC
cdr3_aa: CASSLDGGRETQYF

j_call: TRBJ2-2
cdr3_length: 13
v_call: TRBV7-6
d_call: .
clone_size: .
cdr3_nt: TGTGCCAGCAGCTTAGGTAGCACCGGGGAGCTGTTTTTT
cdr3_aa: CASSLGSTGELFF

j_call: TRBJ2-7
cdr3_length: 13
v_call: TRBV6-6
d_call: .
clone_size: .
cdr3_nt: TGTGCCAGCAGTTCCAGGCGGGACTACGAGCAGTACTTC
cdr3_aa: CASSSRRDYEQYF

j_call: TRBJ2-5
cdr3_length: 14
v_call: TRBV7-7
d_call: .
clone_size: .
cdr3_nt: TGTGCTAGCAGCTACCGCGGAGCTCCGACGACCCAGTACTTC
cdr3_aa: CASSYRGAPTTQYF

j_call: TRBJ2-7
cdr3_length: 14
v_call: TRBV5-4
d_call: TRBD2
clone_size: .
cdr3_nt: TGTGCCAGCAGCCCGGGACTAGCGGGAGTAATAGGACACTTC
cdr3_aa: CASSPGLAGVIGHF

j_call: TRBJ2-1
cdr3_length: 18
v_call: TRBV4-3
d_call: TRBD1
clone_size: .
cdr3_nt: TGCGCCAGCAGCCAAGGTTATACCGGGACAGGACCCTACAATGAGCAGTTCTTC
cdr3_aa: CASSQGYTGTGPYNEQFF

j_call: TRBJ2-1
cdr3_length: 18
v_call: TRBV4-1
d_call: TRBD2
clone_size: once
cdr3_nt: TGCGCCAGCAGCCAAGTGGAACTAGCGGGAGGGCCATACAATGAGCAGTTCTTC
cdr3_aa: CASSQVELAGGPYNEQFF

j_call: TRBJ2-7
cdr3_length: 12
v_call: TRBV6-5
d_call: .
clone_size: .
cdr3_nt: TGTGCCAGCAGTACCGGGGGCTACGAGCAGTACTTC
cdr3_aa: CASSTGGYEQYF

j_call: TRBJ2-3
cdr3_length: 15
v_call: TRBV5-1
d_call: TRBD2
clone_size: .
cdr3_nt: TGCGCCAGCAGCCCCGGGACTAGCGTCACAGATACGCAGTATTTT
cdr3_aa: CASSPGTSVTDTQYF

j_call: TRBJ1-5
cdr3_length: 13
v_call: TRBV6-1
d_call: .
clone_size: .
cdr3_nt: TGTGCCAGCAGAGATCCACCGGGTCAGCCCCAGCATTTT
cdr3_aa: CASRDPPGQPQHF

j_call: TRBJ2-5
cdr3_length: 16
v_call: TRBV12-1
d_call: .
clone_size: .
cdr3_nt: TGTGCCAGCAGCTCTTCAATAGCGGGAGAGCAAGAGACCCAGTACTTC
cdr3_aa: CASSSSIAGEQETQYF

j_call: TRBJ1-1
cdr3_length: 11
v_call: TRBV5-1
d_call: .
clone_size: .
cdr3_nt: TGCGCCAGCCGGGGTGGCACTGAAGCTTTCTTT
cdr3_aa: CASRGGTEAFF

j_call: TRBJ2-7
cdr3_length: 15
v_call: TRBV10-3
d_call: TRBD2
clone_size: .
cdr3_nt: TGTGCCATCAGTGAAGGGACTAGCGGTTCCTACGAGCAGTACTTC
cdr3_aa: CAISEGTSGSYEQYF

j_call: TRBJ2-3
cdr3_length: 13
v_call: TRBV7-3
d_call: TRBD2
clone_size: .
cdr3_nt: TGTGCCAGCAGCTTAGCGGGGGTAGATACGCAGTATTTT
cdr3_aa: CASSLAGVDTQYF

j_call: TRBJ1-2
cdr3_length: 14
v_call: TRBV11-2
d_call: .
clone_size: .
cdr3_nt: TGTGCCAGCAGCCCACGGCGGGCGGACCATGGCTACACCTTC
cdr3_aa: CASSPRRADHGYTF

j_call: TRBJ2-2
cdr3_length: 16
v_call: TRBV27
d_call: TRBD1
clone_size: .
cdr3_nt: TGTGCCAGCAGCCCAGGGGGAAGGATCAACACCGGGGAGCTGTTTTTT
cdr3_aa: CASSPGGRINTGELFF

j_call: TRBJ2-5
cdr3_length: 15
v_call: TRBV19
d_call: TRBD1
clone_size: .
cdr3_nt: TGTGCCAGTAGGCCAGAGGGGGCCTTCCAAGAGACCCAGTACTTC
cdr3_aa: CASRPEGAFQETQYF

j_call: TRBJ2-5
cdr3_length: 15
v_call: TRBV7-9
d_call: TRBD1
clone_size: .
cdr3_nt: TGTGCCAGCAGCCCGACCCAGGGGGCGGGACAGACCCAGTACTTC
cdr3_aa: CASSPTQGAGQTQYF

j_call: TRBJ2-5
cdr3_length: 14
v_call: TRBV5-5
d_call: TRBD2
clone_size: once
cdr3_nt: TGTGCCAGCAGCGGGAGCAGCGGGGGAGAGACCCAGTACTTC
cdr3_aa: CASSGSSGGETQYF

j_call: TRBJ1-5
cdr3_length: 14
v_call: TRBV5-8
d_call: TRBD1
clone_size: .
cdr3_nt: TGTGCCAGCAGCTTCGGTCAGGGGGTCATCCCCCAGCATTTT
cdr3_aa: CASSFGQGVIPQHF

j_call: TRBJ2-2
cdr3_length: 15
v_call: TRBV11-3
d_call: .
clone_size: .
cdr3_nt: TGTGCCAGCAGCTTAACCCTTGGGGCACCCGGGGAGCTGTTTTTT
cdr3_aa: CASSLTLGAPGELFF

j_call: TRBJ2-7
cdr3_length: 13
v_call: TRBV4-2
d_call: .
clone_size: .
cdr3_nt: TGTGCCAGCAGCCCGGGACTTTCCTACGAGCAGTACTTC
cdr3_aa: CASSPGLSYEQYF

j_call: TRBJ1-2
cdr3_length: 11
v_call: TRBV19
d_call: .
clone_size: .
cdr3_nt: TGTGCCAGTAGTATCACTAAAAACTACACCTTC
cdr3_aa: CASSITKNYTF

j_call: TRBJ2-2
cdr3_length: 15
v_call: TRBV27
d_call: .
clone_size: .
cdr3_nt: TGTGCCAGCAGTTTTACCAGGAAGAACACCGGGGAGCTGTTTTTT
cdr3_aa: CASSFTRKNTGELFF

j_call: TRBJ1-2
cdr3_length: 13
v_call: TRBV4-1
d_call: .
clone_size: .
cdr3_nt: TGCGCCAGCAGATCCGGGGCTAACTATGGCTACACCTTC
cdr3_aa: CASRSGANYGYTF

j_call: TRBJ1-2
cdr3_length: 13
v_call: TRBV5-5
d_call: .
clone_size: .
cdr3_nt: TGTGCCAGCAGCTTGGGAGGAAACTATGGCTACACCTTC
cdr3_aa: CASSLGGNYGYTF

j_call: TRBJ1-1
cdr3_length: 14
v_call: TRBV7-9
d_call: TRBD1
clone_size: .
cdr3_nt: TGTGCCAGCAGCTTGGGGACAGGGTTCACTGAAGCTTTCTTT
cdr3_aa: CASSLGTGFTEAFF